This is a list of T cell receptor beta chains from one sample in a study of T-cell memory formation after mild COVID-19. TCRdb reprocessed the 5' RACE reads with MiXCR, giving one entry per CDR3 protein. This table holds a few hundred thousand distinct CDR3 sequences, 8% to 9.5% found once. Sequencing input: PBMCs or a T cell subset sorted from them (not recorded which). These receptors came from a man aged 18 to 35 who had mild COVID-19 (a few samples of this study predate the infection). Cell type and time point are not known. The CDR3 runs from the conserved cysteine through the conserved F or W. D genes are given only for firm matches. The listing skips clone size in some rows; elsewhere it reads once, few, many or a size class.

V	J	D	size	DNA	CDR3
TRBV5-1	TRBJ2-3	TRBD1	many	TGCGCCAGCAGCCCGGGACAGCTAAGCACAGATACGCAGTATTTT	CASSPGQLSTDTQYF
TRBV5-5	TRBJ2-5	NA	few	TGTGCCAGCAGCTGGTTGGGGGTTGAGACCCAGTACTTC	CASSWLGVETQYF
TRBV7-2	TRBJ1-5	NA	few	TGTGCCAGCAGCCAGGACACCAATCAGCCCCAGCATTTT	CASSQDTNQPQHF
TRBV7-2	TRBJ1-1	NA	many	TGTGCCAGCAGCCCGTCAGGGTGGGACACTGAAGCTTTCTTT	CASSPSGWDTEAFF
TRBV20-1	TRBJ2-7	TRBD2	NA	TGCAGTGCCGAGCGGGGCGTGAGCTCCTACGAGCAGTACTTC	CSAERGVSSYEQYF
TRBV5-1	TRBJ2-2	NA	many	TGCGCCAGCAGCTCCGGCCGGGGAGACACCGGGGAGCTGTTTTTT	CASSSGRGDTGELFF
TRBV4-1	TRBJ1-5	NA	many	TGCGCCAGCAGCCAAGTTTTGACAGGTGTTAGCAATCAGCCCCAGCATTTT	CASSQVLTGVSNQPQHF
TRBV7-2	TRBJ2-7	NA	many	TGTGCCAGCAGCCGATCCGGGACAAGAGATTCCTACGAGCAGTACTTC	CASSRSGTRDSYEQYF
TRBV7-2	TRBJ2-1	TRBD1	few	TGTGCCAGCAGCAGGACAGGGAATACCTACAATGAGCAGTTCTTC	CASSRTGNTYNEQFF
TRBV3-1	TRBJ1-1	NA	many	TGTGCCAGCAGCCAAGATTTCCGGGACACTGAAGCTTTCTTT	CASSQDFRDTEAFF
TRBV7-6	TRBJ2-5	NA	NA	TGTGCCAGCAGCTTTCGGGACTCGGGAGAGACCCAGTACTTC	CASSFRDSGETQYF
TRBV4-3	TRBJ1-1	TRBD1	NA	TGCGCCAGCAGCCAAGAACAGGGGCACACTGAAGCTTTCTTT	CASSQEQGHTEAFF
TRBV11-1	TRBJ2-3	NA	few	TGTGCCAGCAGCTTAGGCATAAACTTTAGTCCGTCTAGCACAGATACGCAGTATTTT	CASSLGINFSPSSTDTQYF
TRBV7-3	TRBJ2-1	NA	few	TGTGCCAGCAGCTCTGGGGCCACTGCATACAATGAGCAGTTCTTC	CASSSGATAYNEQFF
TRBV20-1	TRBJ1-5	NA	few	TGCAGTGCTAGAGATAACGAGGGTTGGGGCAATCAGCCCCAGCATTTT	CSARDNEGWGNQPQHF
TRBV27	TRBJ2-2	NA	NA	TGTGCCAGCAGTTTATCCCTTTTTCGAGGGGTGACCGGGGAGCTGTTTTTT	CASSLSLFRGVTGELFF
TRBV20-1	TRBJ2-1	NA	NA	TGCAGTGCTAGAGATTTTCGAAACCAGCCCCAGGATGAGCAGTTCTTC	CSARDFRNQPQDEQFF
TRBV12-3/TRBV12-4	TRBJ2-3	NA	few	TGTGCCAGCAGTTTAGGGTCCGGGGGTGACGATACGCAGTATTTT	CASSLGSGGDDTQYF
TRBV7-6	TRBJ2-1	TRBD1	NA	TGTGCCAGCAGCCTAGCATTGGGACAGGGTGAGAATGAGCAGTTCTTC	CASSLALGQGENEQFF
TRBV11-1	TRBJ1-4	NA	few	TGTGCCAGCAGCCCGGGGACAACTCAGAATGAAAAACTGTTTTTT	CASSPGTTQNEKLFF
TRBV5-1	TRBJ1-1	TRBD1	NA	TGCTCCAGCCAGATGGGACAGATGAACACTGAAGCTTTCTTT	CSSQMGQMNTEAFF
TRBV7-2	TRBJ2-7	NA	few	TGTGCCAGCAGCTCGAGTAGTGAGCAGTACTTC	CASSSSSEQYF
TRBV5-1	TRBJ2-2	NA	many	TGCGCCAGCAGCTGGGGAGCCGGGGAGCTGTTTTTT	CASSWGAGELFF
TRBV6-2/TRBV6-3	TRBJ1-5	NA	few	TGTGCCAGCAGTTACGGCCTATCATCAAATCAGCCCCAGCATTTT	CASSYGLSSNQPQHF